This T cell receptor (beta chain) is from a study of response to subunit inactivated influenza vaccine. Whole-study findings and limits: The authors suggested that every seasonal influenza vaccination recruits few new T cells.

The length of the CDR3 is 15 residues. V was shortened by 3 bases and J by 3 bases, with 15 bases between the two germline ends. Germline-derived CDR1 and CDR2 are ENHRY and SYGVKD. This clonotype appeared a few times. What it recognizes is unknown. One entry per CDR3 protein, called by TCRdb with MiXCR from the RT-PCR reads. The sample shows 500,000 to 550,000 distinct CDR3 sequences, roughly 7.9% of them seen only once. The sequence was collected from a man aged 50 to 75 who received an inactivated influenza vaccine. Sequenced material: PBMCs from blood, taken less than 25 months after vaccination. The chain has TRBV10-3 and TRBJ2-7; D possibly corresponds to TRBD1 (6 bases). The DNA of the CDR3 is TGTGCCATCAGTGATAAGACAGGCCTCGGCTACGAGCAGTACTTC. Translation: CAISDKTGLGYEQYF.